The 3 T cell receptor beta chains below all came from one sample that was sequenced in a study of cytomegalovirus exposure and HLA in healthy donors. The PCR was carried out with 60 Vbeta primers and 13 Jbeta primers. Profiling relied on immunoSEQ multiplex PCR, and the TCRdb table lists in-frame clones only, not all of them. The table lists 95,000 to 130,000 clones, 70% to 75% of them singletons. Sequencing input: PBMCs. The source of these receptors is a woman aged 18 to 35 in good health and CMV-seronegative.

The V gene is TRBV30, the J gene TRBJ2-7; D is possibly TRBD1 (6 bases). V was clipped by 3 bases and J by 6 bases, with 24 bases between them. This CDR3 is 16 amino acids long. Germline loops: CDR1 GTSNPN, CDR2 SVGIG (reference sequence). The CDR3 protein is CAWSVRLVAGVPEQYF. The CDR3 DNA reads TGTGCCTGGAGCGTCCGACTGGTGGCAGGGGTTCCCGAGCAGTACTTC.

The gene calls are TRBV7-9 and TRBJ1-1; D gene uncertain. V was clipped by 5 bases and J by 4 bases, with 11 bases between them. The length of the CDR3 is 13 residues. Germline V gene lookup returns CDR1 SEHNR and CDR2 FQNEAQ (reference sequence). CDR3 in amino acids: CASSPAGSTEAFF. CDR3 DNA sequence: TGTGCCAGCAGCCCCGCGGGGAGCACTGAAGCTTTCTTT.

The genes are TRBV11-3 and TRBJ2-2; 7 nucleotides align to TRBD1. The trim removed 4 bases at V and 7 bases at J, leaving 9 bases unmatched. Germline V CDR1 and CDR2: SGHNT, YENEEA. The CDR3 is made up of 15 amino acids. DNA for the CDR3: TGTGCCAGCAGCTCAGGACAGGCTGAGGTCGGGGAGCTGTTTTTT. It yields the protein CASSSGQAEVGELFF.